Below are 11 T cell receptor beta chains sequenced from a single sample in a study of CD8 T cells in ankylosing spondylitis. The study's findings and limits: Seemingly distinctive of ankylosing spondylitis blood was a TCR beta motif formed by eight highly homologous variants.

In TCRdb, the 5' RACE reads were re-called with MiXCR into one record per CDR3 protein. This table has over 400,000 distinct CDR3 sequences, more than 25% appearing once. Their specific antigens are unknown. Input material: blood, either unsorted or a sorted T cell fraction (not recorded which). These TCRs come from a male donor with ankylosing spondylitis.

This clonotype was observed a few times. The chain recombines TRBV5-1 with TRBJ2-3, with 10 bases matching TRBD2. The CDR3 is 17 amino acids. The trim removed 2 bases at V and 6 bases at J, leaving 12 bases unmatched. Looked up from germline, CDR1 is SGHRS and CDR2 is YFSETQ. CDR3 coding DNA: TGCGCCAGCAGCTTAGTGAAGGTAGCGGGGGGATCCGATACGCAGTATTTT. It codes for CASSLVKVAGGSDTQYF. Full variable domain (remainder filled in from reference TRBV5-1 and TRBJ2-3): KAGVTQTPRYLIKTRGQQVTLSCSPISGHRSVSWYQQTPGQGLQFLFEYFSETQRNKGNFPGRFSGRQFSNSRSEMNVSTLELGDSALYLCASSLVKVAGGSDTQYFGPGTRLTVL.

The CDR3: CASSHGTGIGGDTQYF. Written as DNA, the CDR3 is TGCGCCAGCAGCCATGGGACCGGCATTGGAGGAGATACGCAGTATTTT. This rearrangement joins TRBV5-1 to TRBJ2-3, with D possibly being TRBD1 or TRBD2 (5 bases each). Germline CDR1 is SGHRS and CDR2 is YFSETQ. This CDR3 has 16 amino acids. Trimming took off 4 bases at V and 5 bases at J, with 20 bases between the two ends.

The gene calls are TRBV9 and TRBJ2-3, with D perhaps matching TRBD2 (5 bases). V lost 4 bases and J 2 bases, leaving 11 bases between the germline ends. This CDR3 spans 14 amino acids. Germline V CDR1 and CDR2: SGDLS, YYNGEE. The CDR3 protein is CASSPLAFTDTQYF. CDR3 sequence (DNA): TGTGCCAGCAGCCCCCTAGCCTTCACAGATACGCAGTATTTT.

CDR3: CASRSRTGSATNEKLFF. CDR3 nucleotides: TGTGCCAGCAGAAGTAGGACAGGGTCTGCAACTAATGAAAAACTGTTTTTT. The J gene is TRBJ1-4, the V gene TRBV6-1; 8 nucleotides agree with TRBD1. The CDR3 loop spans 17 amino acids. Trimming took 6 bases from V and 0 from J; bases not matched to a gene: 9. Germline loops: CDR1 MNHNS, CDR2 SASEGT.

This clonotype was detected a few times. The V and J genes are TRBV10-3 and TRBJ2-2; 8 bases map to TRBD1. CDR1 ENHRY and CDR2 SYGVKD come from the germline V gene. Trimming removed 5 bases from V and 1 base from J; junction bases left unmatched: 3. This CDR3 spans 15 amino acids. CDR3 protein: CAISKDRENTGELFF. The DNA for the CDR3 is TGTGCCATCAGTAAGGACAGGGAGAACACCGGGGAGCTGTTTTTT.

The gene calls are TRBV27 and TRBJ1-4; 12 positions match TRBD1. With 8 bases clipped from V and 4 bases from J, the junction kept 14 bases outside the gene matches. Per the germline V gene, CDR1 is MNHEY and CDR2 is SMNVEV (reference sequence). The CDR3 runs to 18 residues. CDR3 loop: CASRTYGTGGADNEKLFF. The CDR3 DNA sequence: TGTGCCAGCCGAACTTATGGGACAGGGGGCGCCGATAATGAAAAACTGTTTTTT. The full variable domain, with the rest looked up from reference TRBV27 and TRBJ1-4, is EAQVTQNPRYLITVTGKKLTVTCSQNMNHEYMSWYRQDPGLGLRQIYYSMNVEVTDKGDVPEGYKVSRKEKRNFPLILESPSPNQTSLYFCASRTYGTGGADNEKLFFGSGTQLSVL.

This rearrangement joins TRBV18 to TRBJ2-4, with 7 bases fitting TRBD1. The CDR3 consists of 15 residues. The ends lost 2 bases at V and 5 bases at J; junction bases unmatched: 6. CDR1 is KGHSH, CDR2 LQKENI, per germline. The CDR3 DNA reads as TGTGCCAGCTCACCAGACAGGGTGGTCGAAAACATTCAGTACTTC. Translation gives CASSPDRVVENIQYF.

The sample holds a few counts of this clonotype. V usage is TRBV5-1 and J usage is TRBJ1-1; TRBD1 aligns across 7 bases. V lost 0 bases, J lost 2 bases, and 7 bases stayed unmatched. The CDR3 has 16 amino acids. Germline V gene data show CDR1 as SGHRS and CDR2 as YFSETQ. The CDR3 nucleotides read TGCGCCAGCAGCTTGGGAGGGGGCGCGGGCAACACTGAAGCTTTCTTT. Its protein product is CASSLGGGAGNTEAFF. Based on the CDR3 plus reference TRBV5-1 and TRBJ1-1, the full variable domain is KAGVTQTPRYLIKTRGQQVTLSCSPISGHRSVSWYQQTPGQGLQFLFEYFSETQRNKGNFPGRFSGRQFSNSRSEMNVSTLELGDSALYLCASSLGGGAGNTEAFFGQGTRLTVV.

This clonotype was seen a few times. This sequence joins TRBV20-1 and TRBJ2-1; D possibly uses TRBD1 or TRBD2 (5 bases each). Germline CDR1 reads DFQATT; CDR2 reads SNEGSKA (reference sequence). V was pared by 4 bases and J by 2 bases, with 18 bases between. The CDR3 is 16 amino acids. CDR3 protein: CSATHSSRGAYNEQFF. CDR3 DNA: TGCAGTGCTACCCATTCCTCTAGAGGGGCCTACAATGAGCAGTTCTTC.

The gene calls are TRBV6-1 and TRBJ2-5; D is uncertain. The germline CDR1 and CDR2 sequences are MNHNS and SASEGT. V was cut by 6 bases and J by 0 bases, with 11 bases left in between. This CDR3 is built from 14 residues. CDR3 nucleotide sequence: TGTGCCAGCAGGCAAAAATTTGACCAAGAGACCCAGTACTTC. It is translated as CASRQKFDQETQYF.

The chain couples TRBV20-1 to TRBJ2-1, with D possibly TRBD2 on 5 matching bases. V was cut by 0 bases and J by 2 bases, with 11 bases left in between. The CDR3 totals 15 residues. CDR1 and CDR2 (germline): DFQATT, SNEGSKA (reference sequence). CDR3 amino acids: CSARDPGLTYNEQFF. The CDR3, as DNA: TGCAGTGCTAGAGATCCCGGACTGACCTACAATGAGCAGTTCTTC.